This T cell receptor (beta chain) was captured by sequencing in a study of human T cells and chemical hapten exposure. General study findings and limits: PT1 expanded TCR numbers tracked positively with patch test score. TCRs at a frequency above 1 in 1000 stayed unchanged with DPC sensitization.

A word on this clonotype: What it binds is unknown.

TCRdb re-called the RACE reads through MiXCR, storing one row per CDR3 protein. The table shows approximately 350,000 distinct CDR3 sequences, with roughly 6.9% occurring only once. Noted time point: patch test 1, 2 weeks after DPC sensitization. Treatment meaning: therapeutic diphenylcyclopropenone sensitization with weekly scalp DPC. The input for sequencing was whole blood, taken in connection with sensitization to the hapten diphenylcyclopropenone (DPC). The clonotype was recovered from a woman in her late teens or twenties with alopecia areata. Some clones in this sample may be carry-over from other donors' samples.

Written as DNA, the CDR3 is TGTGCCAGCAGCCCGGGACCGGCGGGTGGCGAGCAGTACTTC. Protein sequence: CASSPGPAGGEQYF. This chain uses TRBV7-2 with TRBJ2-7; D tentatively fits TRBD1 or TRBD2 (5 bases each). Trimming took 5 bases from V and 6 from J, leaving 17 bases between them. Germline CDR1 and CDR2: SGHTA and FQGNSA. The length of the CDR3 is 14 residues.